The rows below give T cell receptor beta chains drawn from one sample of a study of T cells in Graves' hyperthyroidism and ophthalmopathy. One entry per CDR3 protein results from TCRdb running MiXCR on the multiplex PCR reads. The sample comprises 600,000 to 700,000 distinct CDR3 sequences, about 15% of which are singletons, and roughly 4.3% rests with the top ten. Sequenced input: blood. These receptors were taken from a middle-aged woman with Graves' ophthalmopathy. The CDR3 runs from the conserved cysteine through the conserved F or W. Fields, in order: D gene, J gene, clone size, V gene, CDR3 DNA, CDR3 protein. The D gene is left open where the match is weak. Clone size is stated in some rows and not others, as once, few, many or a class when expanded.

NA TRBJ2-2 NA TRBV24-1 TGTGCCACCTCCCCGGCAGGCTTCACCGGGGAGCTGTTTTTT CATSPAGFTGELFF
TRBD2 TRBJ2-7 NA TRBV6-4 TGTGCCAGCAGTGATCGGGCCTCAAGGCTAGCGGGAGAGAAATCCTACGAGCAGTACTTC CASSDRASRLAGEKSYEQYF
NA TRBJ2-7 few TRBV4-1 TGCGCCAGCAGCCACCTAGCGACCCACGAGCAGTACTTC CASSHLATHEQYF
NA TRBJ2-7 few TRBV18 TGTGCCAGCTCACGAGGAGGGCCCCTCGAGCAGTACTTC CASSRGGPLEQYF
NA TRBJ1-1 NA TRBV18 TGTGCCAGCTCTCACCGCGGGGCGGGGGAGATCACTGAAGCTTTCTTT CASSHRGAGEITEAFF
TRBD1 TRBJ2-7 many TRBV20-1 TGCAGTGCTGGACGACAGGGGGCCGGAACCTACGAGCAGTACTTC CSAGRQGAGTYEQYF
NA TRBJ1-3 NA TRBV2 TGTGCCAGCAGTGAACTCGACGGCCTTCGAGGAAACACCATATATTTT CASSELDGLRGNTIYF
NA TRBJ1-2 many TRBV15 TGTGCCACCAGCAGCGCCCTGTGGGCGAGCTATGGCTACACCTTC CATSSALWASYGYTF
NA TRBJ2-5 NA TRBV7-2 TGTGCCAGCAGCTTAGATGACAGAGGCGAGACCCAGTACTTC CASSLDDRGETQYF
NA TRBJ2-7 many TRBV28 TGTGCCAGCAGTTTCTCAAACACTTACGAGCAGTACTTC CASSFSNTYEQYF
TRBD1 TRBJ1-2 many TRBV7-3 TGTGCCAGCAGCTTGGGACAGGAAGGTTCTGGCTACACCTTC CASSLGQEGSGYTF
TRBD2 TRBJ2-5 once TRBV30 TGTGCCTGGGATCCCCTAGCGGAAGGGACCCAGTACTTC CAWDPLAEGTQYF
NA TRBJ1-1 many TRBV20-1 TGCAGTGCTAGAGCTCGGGGGGGGAACACTGAAGCTTTCTTT CSARARGGNTEAFF
TRBD1 TRBJ1-1 few TRBV6-2/TRBV6-3 TGTGCCAGCAGACCCATCGACAGGGGTGAAGCTTTCTTT CASRPIDRGEAFF
TRBD1 TRBJ1-1 few TRBV29-1 TGCAGCGTGGAGAGGGACAGCGACGAAGCTTTCTTT CSVERDSDEAFF
TRBD2 TRBJ2-7 many TRBV27 TGTGCCAGCAGTTTGTCGTGGGGAGCGGGGGTATCCGAGCAGTACTTC CASSLSWGAGVSEQYF
NA TRBJ2-2 NA TRBV6-2/TRBV6-3 TGTGCCAGCAGGGGGGAGGCCCAGGGGACCGGGGAGCTGTTTTTT CASRGEAQGTGELFF
NA TRBJ1-2 NA TRBV30 TGTGCCTGGAGAGATCAGGGCTATGGCTACACCTTC CAWRDQGYGYTF
NA TRBJ2-5 many TRBV28 TGTGCCAGCAGTTTAGGTGGATTCCAAGAGACCCAGTACTTC CASSLGGFQETQYF
NA TRBJ2-2 many TRBV6-5 TGTGCCAGCAGTTACTCATCGGGGGATACCGGGGAGCTGTTTTTT CASSYSSGDTGELFF
TRBD2 TRBJ2-5 many TRBV29-1 TGCAGCGTTGATAGGGAGGGAGAGACCCAGTACTTC CSVDREGETQYF
TRBD1 TRBJ2-4 NA TRBV20-1 TGCAGTGCTACCCCTATGGGACAGGGGGGACTTCTAGCCAAAAACATTCAGTACTTC CSATPMGQGGLLAKNIQYF
NA TRBJ1-2 many TRBV28 TGTGCCAGCAGTTTTAGACAGACCCTCATTTATGGCTACACCTTC CASSFRQTLIYGYTF
TRBD1 TRBJ2-3 few TRBV6-2/TRBV6-3 TGTGCCAGCAGTCCAACTCCGGGACAGGGATCGGCAGATACGCAGTATTTT CASSPTPGQGSADTQYF
NA TRBJ2-5 NA TRBV28 TGTGCCAGCAGTTCCCAGGGATTGCGAGAGACCCAGTACTTC CASSSQGLRETQYF
NA TRBJ1-6 many TRBV28 TGTGCCAGCGGGGGGGCAGGTTCACCCCTCCACTTT CASGGAGSPLHF
NA TRBJ2-7 few TRBV3-1 TGTGCCAGCAGCCACCCGGGGTTCTCCTACGAGCAGTACTTC CASSHPGFSYEQYF
TRBD1 TRBJ1-3 few TRBV7-2 TGTGCCAGCGAACAGGGGGCTGGAAACACCATATATTTT CASEQGAGNTIYF
NA TRBJ2-5 many TRBV29-1 TGCAGCGTTCGTGGAAGGCTTCAAGAGACCCAGTACTTC CSVRGRLQETQYF
TRBD2 TRBJ2-2 few TRBV19 TGTGCCAGTAGTCTCGGGACTAGGGGCACCGGGGAGCTGTTTTTT CASSLGTRGTGELFF
NA TRBJ2-6 many TRBV6-1 TGTGCCAGCGGATCCGGGGCCAACGTCCTGACTTTC CASGSGANVLTF
TRBD1 TRBJ1-1 NA TRBV27 TGTGCCAGCAGTTTTCAGGGGGCGCGTTCTGAAGCTTTCTTT CASSFQGARSEAFF
TRBD2 TRBJ2-7 NA TRBV5-1 TGCGCCAGCAGCTTGGGGACTAGAGGACTGATGCCAAGCTACGAGCAGTACTTC CASSLGTRGLMPSYEQYF
TRBD1 TRBJ2-2 few TRBV12-3/TRBV12-4 TGTGCCAGCAGTTTTCGACAGGGCGGCACCGGGGAGCTGTTTTTT CASSFRQGGTGELFF
TRBD2 TRBJ2-7 NA TRBV6-2/TRBV6-3 TGTGCCAGCAGTGGGACTAGCGGGAGTTTATCCGAGCAGTACTTC CASSGTSGSLSEQYF
NA TRBJ2-7 many TRBV20-1 TGCAGTGCTAGAGGTTTCTGGACAGTCGAGCAGTACTTC CSARGFWTVEQYF
NA TRBJ2-2 NA TRBV7-2 TGTGCCAGCAGCTTACGGGACGGATGGACCGGGGAGCTGTTTTTT CASSLRDGWTGELFF
NA TRBJ2-2 NA TRBV7-9 TGTGCCAGCAGCTTGATCTGGCAGGGCGCCGGGGAGCTGTTTTTT CASSLIWQGAGELFF
TRBD2 TRBJ2-5 NA TRBV4-2 TGTGCCAGCAGCCCCATTAGCGGGAATTTAGAGACCCAGTACTTC CASSPISGNLETQYF
TRBD2 TRBJ2-1 NA TRBV12-3/TRBV12-4 TGTGCCAGCACTTGGGGCGGGAGTGTGGGAGAGCAGTTCTTC CASTWGGSVGEQFF
TRBD1 TRBJ2-7 many TRBV27 TGTGCCAGCAGGCCGCGGGACAGGGGCCCCCACGAGCAGTACTTC CASRPRDRGPHEQYF
NA TRBJ2-2 many TRBV6-1 TGTGCCAGCAGTGAGACAGTAGCGGTGAACACCGGGGAGCTGTTTTTT CASSETVAVNTGELFF
NA TRBJ2-3 few TRBV3-1 TGTGCCAGCAGCCAAGAACCGAGCACAGATACGCAGTATTTT CASSQEPSTDTQYF
TRBD2 TRBJ2-5 NA TRBV12-3/TRBV12-4 TGTGCCAGCAGTTTCGGGACTAGCGATTGGCAAGAGACCCAGTACTTC CASSFGTSDWQETQYF
NA TRBJ1-1 many TRBV7-2 TGTGCCAGCAGCTTATGGGACACTGAAGCTTTCTTT CASSLWDTEAFF
NA TRBJ2-7 many TRBV6-5 TGTGCCAGCAGACTCATCGCGGGGGCGCGATACGAGCAGTACTTC CASRLIAGARYEQYF
NA TRBJ1-5 many TRBV28 TGTGCCAGCAAGTCAGACCTAATTAATCAGCCCCAGCATTTT CASKSDLINQPQHF
NA TRBJ2-5 many TRBV30 TGTGCCTGGAATGAGGCGGCAGAAGAGACCCAGTACTTC CAWNEAAEETQYF
NA TRBJ2-2 many TRBV6-2/TRBV6-3 TGTGCCAGCAGTTTTCAACACGGGGAGCTGTTTTTT CASSFQHGELFF